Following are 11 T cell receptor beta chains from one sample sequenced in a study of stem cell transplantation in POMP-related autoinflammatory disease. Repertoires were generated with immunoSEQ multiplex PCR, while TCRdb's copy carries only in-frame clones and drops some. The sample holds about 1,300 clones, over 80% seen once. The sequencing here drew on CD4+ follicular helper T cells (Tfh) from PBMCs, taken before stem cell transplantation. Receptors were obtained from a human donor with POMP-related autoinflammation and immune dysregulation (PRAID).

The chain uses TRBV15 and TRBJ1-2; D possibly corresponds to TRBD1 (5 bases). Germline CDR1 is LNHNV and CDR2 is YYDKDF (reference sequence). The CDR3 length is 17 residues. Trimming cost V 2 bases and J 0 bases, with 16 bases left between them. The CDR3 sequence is CATSRKLQGIANYGYTF. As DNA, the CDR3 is TGTGCCACCAGCAGAAAGCTTCAGGGAATAGCTAACTATGGCTACACCTTC.

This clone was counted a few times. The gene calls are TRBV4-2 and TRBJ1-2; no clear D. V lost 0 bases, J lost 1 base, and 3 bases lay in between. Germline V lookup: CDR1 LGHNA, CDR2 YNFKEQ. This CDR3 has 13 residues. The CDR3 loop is CASSQEGNYGYTF. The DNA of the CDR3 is TGTGCCAGCAGCCAAGAGGGTAACTATGGCTACACCTTC.

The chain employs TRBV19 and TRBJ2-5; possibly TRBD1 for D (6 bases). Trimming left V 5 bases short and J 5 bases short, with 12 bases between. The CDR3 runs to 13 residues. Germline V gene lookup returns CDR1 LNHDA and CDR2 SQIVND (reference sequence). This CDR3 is CASSPQGKETQYF. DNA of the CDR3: TGTGCCAGTAGTCCACAGGGCAAGGAGACCCAGTACTTC.

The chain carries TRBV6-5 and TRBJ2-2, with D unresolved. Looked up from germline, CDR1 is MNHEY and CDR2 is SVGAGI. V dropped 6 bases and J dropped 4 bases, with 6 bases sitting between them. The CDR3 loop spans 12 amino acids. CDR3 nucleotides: TGTGCCAGCAGGCCCATCACCGGGGAGCTGTTTTTT. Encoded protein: CASRPITGELFF.

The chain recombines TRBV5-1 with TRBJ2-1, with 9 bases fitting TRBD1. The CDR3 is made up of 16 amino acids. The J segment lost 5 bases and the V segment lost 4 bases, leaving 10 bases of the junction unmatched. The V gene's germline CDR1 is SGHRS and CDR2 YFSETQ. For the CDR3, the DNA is TGCGCCAGCAGCGGACACCCCGGGACAGGGAACAATGAGCAGTTCTTC. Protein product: CASSGHPGTGNNEQFF.

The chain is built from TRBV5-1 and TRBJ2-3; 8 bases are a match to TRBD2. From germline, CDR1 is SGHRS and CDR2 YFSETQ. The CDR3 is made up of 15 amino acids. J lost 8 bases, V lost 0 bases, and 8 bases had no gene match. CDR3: CASSLGGLAAGTQYF. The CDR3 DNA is TGCGCCAGCAGCTTGGGAGGACTAGCAGCTGGTACGCAGTATTTT.

DNA for the CDR3: TGTGCCAGCAGCTCCGCCTCCTACGAGCAGTACTTC. It translates to CASSSASYEQYF. The V and J genes are TRBV27 and TRBJ2-7, with no clear D. V was trimmed by 6 bases and J by 0 bases, leaving 6 bases between them. The CDR3 sequence is 12 residues long. From germline, CDR1 is MNHEY and CDR2 SMNVEV (reference sequence).

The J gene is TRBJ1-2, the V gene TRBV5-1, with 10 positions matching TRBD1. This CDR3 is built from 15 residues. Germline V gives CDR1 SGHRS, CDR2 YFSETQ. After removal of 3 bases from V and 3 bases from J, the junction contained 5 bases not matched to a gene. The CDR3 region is CASSSTGTGDYGYTF. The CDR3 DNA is TGCGCCAGCAGCTCTACCGGGACAGGGGACTATGGCTACACCTTC.

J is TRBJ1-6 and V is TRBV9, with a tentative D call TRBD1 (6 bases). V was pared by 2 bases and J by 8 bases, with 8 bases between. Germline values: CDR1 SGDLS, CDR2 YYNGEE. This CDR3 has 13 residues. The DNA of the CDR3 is TGTGCCAGCAGCGTGTACAGGGATTCACCCCTCCACTTT. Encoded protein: CASSVYRDSPLHF.

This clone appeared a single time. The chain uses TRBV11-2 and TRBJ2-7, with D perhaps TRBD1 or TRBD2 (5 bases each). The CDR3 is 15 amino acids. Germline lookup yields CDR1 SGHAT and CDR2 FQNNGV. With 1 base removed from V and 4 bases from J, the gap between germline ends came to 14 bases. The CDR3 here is CASSLAPRDVYEQYF. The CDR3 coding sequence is TGTGCCAGCAGCTTAGCCCCTCGGGACGTATACGAGCAGTACTTC.

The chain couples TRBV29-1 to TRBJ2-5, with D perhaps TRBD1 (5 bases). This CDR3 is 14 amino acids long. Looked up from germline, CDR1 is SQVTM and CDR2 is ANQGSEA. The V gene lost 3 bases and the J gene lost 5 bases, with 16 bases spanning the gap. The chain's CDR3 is CSVDPQGLRETQYF. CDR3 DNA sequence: TGCAGCGTTGATCCCCAGGGTCTGAGGGAGACCCAGTACTTC.